This T cell receptor beta chain derives from a study of control samples from healthy donors and cancer patients. The data were produced by immunoSEQ multiplex PCR, yet TCRdb's version contains in-frame clones alone and is incomplete. The data contain approximately 220,000 clones, 85% to 95% of them singletons. V lost 2 bases, J lost 0 bases, and 10 bases lay in between. The CDR3 is made up of 16 amino acids. Germline lookup yields CDR1 SGHTA and CDR2 FQGTGA. Input material: blood. The source of this sequence is a man aged 50 to 59 in good health. The chain has TRBV7-3 and TRBJ2-2; no clear D. The CDR3 nucleotides read TGTGCCAGCAGCTTAGGTGAAACAACGAACACCGGGGAGCTGTTTTTT. Translated, it gives CASSLGETTNTGELFF.